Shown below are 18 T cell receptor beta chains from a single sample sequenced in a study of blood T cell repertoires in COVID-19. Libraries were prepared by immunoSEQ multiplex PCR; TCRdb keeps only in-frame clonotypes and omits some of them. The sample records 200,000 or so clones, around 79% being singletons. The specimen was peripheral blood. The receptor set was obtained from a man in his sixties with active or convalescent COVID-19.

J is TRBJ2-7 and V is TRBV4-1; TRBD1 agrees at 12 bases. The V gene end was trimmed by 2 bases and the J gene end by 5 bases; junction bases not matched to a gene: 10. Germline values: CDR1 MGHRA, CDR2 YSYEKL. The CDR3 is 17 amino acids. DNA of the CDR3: TGCGCCAGCAGCCAATATAAGGGACAGGGGGCGGCCCACGAGCAGTACTTC. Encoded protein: CASSQYKGQGAAHEQYF.

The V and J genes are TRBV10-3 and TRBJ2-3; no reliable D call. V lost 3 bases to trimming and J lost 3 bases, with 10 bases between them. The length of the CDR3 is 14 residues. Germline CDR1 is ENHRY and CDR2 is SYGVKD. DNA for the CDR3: TGTGCCATCAGTGAAGCACCTAAGACAGATACGCAGTATTTT. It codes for CAISEAPKTDTQYF.

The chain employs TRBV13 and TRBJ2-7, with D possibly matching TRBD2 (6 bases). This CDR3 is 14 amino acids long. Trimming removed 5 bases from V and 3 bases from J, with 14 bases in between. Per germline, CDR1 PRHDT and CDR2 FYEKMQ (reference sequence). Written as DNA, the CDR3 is TGTGCCAGCAGCCACAGCGGGCGGGGCTACGAGCAGTACTTC. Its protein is CASSHSGRGYEQYF.

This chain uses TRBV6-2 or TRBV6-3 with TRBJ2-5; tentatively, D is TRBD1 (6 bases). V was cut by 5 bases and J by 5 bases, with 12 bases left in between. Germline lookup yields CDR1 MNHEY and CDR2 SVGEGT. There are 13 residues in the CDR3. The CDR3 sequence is CASSLTGLETQYF. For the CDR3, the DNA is TGTGCCAGCAGTCTCACAGGGTTGGAGACCCAGTACTTC.

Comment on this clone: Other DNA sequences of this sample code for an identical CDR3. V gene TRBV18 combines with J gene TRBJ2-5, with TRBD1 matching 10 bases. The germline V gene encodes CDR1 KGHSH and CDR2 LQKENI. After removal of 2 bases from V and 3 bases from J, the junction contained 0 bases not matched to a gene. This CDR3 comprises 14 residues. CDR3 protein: CASSPGTGEETQYF. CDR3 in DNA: TGTGCCAGCTCACCAGGGACAGGGGAAGAGACCCAGTACTTC.

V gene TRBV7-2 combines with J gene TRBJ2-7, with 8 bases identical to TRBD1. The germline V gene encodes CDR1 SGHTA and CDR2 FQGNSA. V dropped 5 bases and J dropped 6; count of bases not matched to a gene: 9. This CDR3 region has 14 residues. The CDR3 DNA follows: TGTGCCAGCAGCCTAGGACAGGGAAAGGGCGAGCAGTACTTC. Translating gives CASSLGQGKGEQYF.

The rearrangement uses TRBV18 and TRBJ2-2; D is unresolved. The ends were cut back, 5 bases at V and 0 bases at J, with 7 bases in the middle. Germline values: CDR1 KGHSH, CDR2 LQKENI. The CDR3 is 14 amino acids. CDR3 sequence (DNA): TGTGCCAGCTCATCTGCAGCGAACACCGGGGAGCTGTTTTTT. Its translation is CASSSAANTGELFF.

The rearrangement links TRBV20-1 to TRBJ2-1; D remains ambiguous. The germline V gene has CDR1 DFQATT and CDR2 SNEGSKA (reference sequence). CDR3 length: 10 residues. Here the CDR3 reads CSAEHNEQFF. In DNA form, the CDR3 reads TGCAGCGCGGAACACAATGAGCAGTTCTTC.

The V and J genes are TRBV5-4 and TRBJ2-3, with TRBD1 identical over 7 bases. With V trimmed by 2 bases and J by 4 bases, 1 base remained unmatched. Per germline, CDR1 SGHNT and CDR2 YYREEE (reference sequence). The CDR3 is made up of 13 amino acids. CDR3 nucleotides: TGTGCCAGCAGCTTTACAGGGGCAGATACGCAGTATTTT. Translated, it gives CASSFTGADTQYF.

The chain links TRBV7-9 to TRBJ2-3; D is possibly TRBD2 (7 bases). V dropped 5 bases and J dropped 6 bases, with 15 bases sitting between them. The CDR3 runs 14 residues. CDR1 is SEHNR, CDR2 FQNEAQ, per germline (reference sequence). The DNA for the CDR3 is TGTGCCAGCAGCAAGGGGGGGAGTGAGGATACGCAGTATTTT. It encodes CASSKGGSEDTQYF.

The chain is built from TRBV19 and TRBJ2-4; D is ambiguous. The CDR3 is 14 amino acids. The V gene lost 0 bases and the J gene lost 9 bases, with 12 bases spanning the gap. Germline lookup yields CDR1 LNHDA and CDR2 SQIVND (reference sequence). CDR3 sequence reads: CASSIEPGLGIQYF. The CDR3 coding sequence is TGTGCCAGTAGTATAGAACCGGGTTTAGGCATTCAGTACTTC.

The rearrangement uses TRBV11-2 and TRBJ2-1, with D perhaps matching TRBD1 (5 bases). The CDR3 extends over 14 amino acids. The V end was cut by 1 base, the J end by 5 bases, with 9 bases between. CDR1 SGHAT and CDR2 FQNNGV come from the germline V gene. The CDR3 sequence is CASSLGTRDNEQFF. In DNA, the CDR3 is TGTGCCAGCAGCTTAGGGACACGGGACAATGAGCAGTTCTTC.

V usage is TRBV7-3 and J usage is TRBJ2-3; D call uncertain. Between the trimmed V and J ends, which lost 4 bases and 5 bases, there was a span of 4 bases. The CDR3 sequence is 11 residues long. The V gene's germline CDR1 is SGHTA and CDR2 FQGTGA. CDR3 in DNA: TGTGCCAGCAGCTACGGAGATACGCAGTATTTT. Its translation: CASSYGDTQYF.

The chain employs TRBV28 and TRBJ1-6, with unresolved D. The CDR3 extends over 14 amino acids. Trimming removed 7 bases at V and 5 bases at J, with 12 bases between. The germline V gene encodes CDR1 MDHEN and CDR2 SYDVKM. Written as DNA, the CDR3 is TGTGCCAGCACCCTCGGACTGAATAATTCACCCCTCCACTTT. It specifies CASTLGLNNSPLHF.

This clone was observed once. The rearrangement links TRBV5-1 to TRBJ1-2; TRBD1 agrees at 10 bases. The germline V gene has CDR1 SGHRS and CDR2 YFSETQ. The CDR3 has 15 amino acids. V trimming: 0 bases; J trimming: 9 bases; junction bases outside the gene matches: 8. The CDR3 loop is CASSLGGGQGVSYTF. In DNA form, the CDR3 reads TGCGCCAGCAGCTTGGGAGGAGGACAGGGGGTTAGCTACACCTTC.

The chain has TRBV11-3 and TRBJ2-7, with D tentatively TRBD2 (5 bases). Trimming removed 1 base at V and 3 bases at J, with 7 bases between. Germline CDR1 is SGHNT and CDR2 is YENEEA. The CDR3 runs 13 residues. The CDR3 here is CASSLASSYEQYF. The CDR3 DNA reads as TGTGCCAGCAGCTTAGCTAGCAGCTACGAGCAGTACTTC.

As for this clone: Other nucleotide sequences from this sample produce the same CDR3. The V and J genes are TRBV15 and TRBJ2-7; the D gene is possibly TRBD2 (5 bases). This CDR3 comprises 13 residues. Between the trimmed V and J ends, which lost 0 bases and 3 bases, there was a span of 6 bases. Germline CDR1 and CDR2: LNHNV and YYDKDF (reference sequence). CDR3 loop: CATSRDRGYEQYF. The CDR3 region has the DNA TGTGCCACCAGCAGAGATCGGGGCTACGAGCAGTACTTC.

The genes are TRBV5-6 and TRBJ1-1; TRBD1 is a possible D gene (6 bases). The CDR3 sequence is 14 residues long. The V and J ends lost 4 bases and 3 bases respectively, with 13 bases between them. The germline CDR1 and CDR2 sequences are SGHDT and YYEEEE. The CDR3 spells CASSVQGGHTEAFF. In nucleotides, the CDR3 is TGTGCCAGCAGCGTACAGGGTGGCCACACTGAAGCTTTCTTT.